This TCR beta chain was sequenced in a study of T cell responses to AZD1222 COVID-19 vaccine. The CDR3 has 15 amino acids. CDR1 SGHVS and CDR2 FQNEAQ come from the germline V gene. The V gene lost 2 bases and the J gene lost 2 bases, with 13 bases spanning the gap. This clone has a handful of counts. Antigen: not known. The method was immunoSEQ multiplex PCR; TCRdb's version includes in-frame clones alone and lacks a portion of them. This table holds around 150,000 clones, 85% to 95% found once. Study-wide findings and caveats: An increase in Spike-specific TCR breadth and depth was observed after two AZD1222 doses. Mostly white British, mostly female donors; authors suggested clonal diversity may be underestimated.

The TCR comes from an adult in good health. The sample here was peripheral blood, taken on day 0 of AZD1222 vaccination. The chain combines TRBV7-8 with TRBJ2-7, with unresolved D. In DNA, the CDR3 is TGTGCCAGCAGCTTACCCCCGCGAAAGCCCTACGAGCAGTACTTC. It specifies CASSLPPRKPYEQYF.